The next 11 T cell receptor beta chains were all read from a single sample in a study of PD-1 blockade in classical Hodgkin lymphoma (TCRdb year 2020). The sample's time point label, decoded: cycle 1 day 1 (C1D1), immediately before nivolumab initiation. All trial patients had relapsed after autologous stem cell transplantation, with cohorts A, B and C differing in prior brentuximab vedotin exposure. The library was prepared using the immunoSEQ multiplex PCR assay. TCRdb retrieved this table from immuneACCESS and kept in-frame rearrangements only. Not all clones are present; in checked studies, unresolved V genes account for under half, and no reason is known for the remainder. The sample profile shows tens of thousands of clones; about 93% of them were found once. In total, the top ten clones hold 6.5% to 8% of the sample. The sample was peripheral blood mononuclear cells (PBMCs), taken at baseline. The receptors shown here come from a human donor with classical Hodgkin lymphoma.

The CDR3 sequence is CASRRDRSTEAFF. The CDR3 region has the DNA TGTGCCAGCAGGAGGGACAGGAGCACTGAAGCTTTCTTT. The rearrangement links TRBV6-5 to TRBJ1-1, with 8 bases that match TRBD1. The CDR3 spans 13 residues. Germline loops: CDR1 MNHEY, CDR2 SVGAGI. V was pared by 6 bases and J by 4 bases, with 4 bases of the junction left unmatched.

V is TRBV4-2 and J is TRBJ2-3, with D possibly being TRBD1 (5 bases). The CDR3 consists of 14 residues. Trimming left V 4 bases short and J 1 base short, with 9 bases between. The germline V gene encodes CDR1 LGHNA and CDR2 YNFKEQ. CDR3 DNA: TGTGCCAGCAGCCCGCTGACAGGCACAGATACGCAGTATTTT. Protein sequence: CASSPLTGTDTQYF.

This chain links TRBV5-1 with TRBJ1-5; D not certain. CDR1 is SGHRS, CDR2 YFSETQ, per germline. The CDR3 spans 13 residues. The ends were cut back, 2 bases at V and 5 bases at J, with 8 bases in the middle. The DNA of the CDR3 is TGCGCCAGCAGCTTAACAGCGGATCAGCCCCAGCATTTT. Residues: CASSLTADQPQHF.

The chain has TRBV4-3 and TRBJ2-7; 7 bases line up with TRBD1. Germline V gives CDR1 LGHNA, CDR2 YSLEER. V shed 1 base, J shed 3 bases, and the junction held 9 bases outside the gene matches. The CDR3 contains 16 residues. The CDR3 DNA sequence: TGCGCCAGCAGCCAAGGGGTAACAGGGGTCCGCTACGAGCAGTACTTC. As protein: CASSQGVTGVRYEQYF.

The chain employs TRBV6-5 and TRBJ2-2; 7 nucleotides match TRBD2. The germline V gene has CDR1 MNHEY and CDR2 SVGAGI. This CDR3 has 15 amino acids. Germline trimming cut 6 bases from V and 6 bases from J; bases unmatched to any gene: 10. CDR3 in DNA: TGTGCCAGCAGACTATTGGGAGGGGTCCCCGGGGAGCTGTTTTTT. The encoded protein is CASRLLGGVPGELFF.

The rearrangement links TRBV27 to TRBJ2-1; D is tentatively TRBD1 or TRBD2 (5 bases each). V lost 3 bases, J lost 5 bases, and 20 bases lay in between. This CDR3 has 17 residues. Germline CDR1 reads MNHEY; CDR2 reads SMNVEV (reference sequence). For the CDR3, the DNA is TGTGCCAGCAGTTTTGTGTGGGGGTCTAGCTTGGACAATGAGCAGTTCTTC. Protein sequence: CASSFVWGSSLDNEQFF.

J is TRBJ1-2 and V is TRBV7-8, with D unresolved. This CDR3 comprises 12 residues. Trimming stripped 1 base from V and 4 bases from J, with 4 bases between. Germline V lookup: CDR1 SGHVS, CDR2 FQNEAQ. This CDR3 is CASSLDAYGYTF. CDR3 in DNA: TGTGCCAGCAGCTTAGACGCCTATGGCTACACCTTC.

This clone was recorded only once. The rearrangement joins TRBV2 to TRBJ1-4, with 11 bases fitting TRBD1. The V segment lost 5 bases and the J segment 10 bases; nucleotides outside the gene matches: 12. The CDR3 has 16 residues. The germline V gene has CDR1 SNHLY and CDR2 FYNNEI. CDR3 nucleotide sequence: TGTGCCAGCAGTTACCGGACAGGGGGCGGAACGGGAAAACTGTTTTTT. It specifies CASSYRTGGGTGKLFF.

The rearrangement links TRBV2 to TRBJ2-2; no clear D gene. CDR3 length: 12 amino acids. The germline V and J ends were trimmed by 3 bases and 8 bases, with 7 bases remaining between them. Germline CDR1 reads SNHLY; CDR2 reads FYNNEI. CDR3 sequence reads: CASSEQRGELFF. The CDR3 nucleotides are TGTGCCAGCAGTGAGCAAAGGGGGGAGCTGTTTTTT.

The chain uses TRBV19 and TRBJ1-2, with a weak D call TRBD1 (6 bases). Germline V gives CDR1 LNHDA, CDR2 SQIVND (reference sequence). With 3 bases removed from V and 7 bases from J, the gap between germline ends came to 21 bases. The length of the CDR3 is 16 residues. The CDR3 protein is CASSMGDKRSWGGYTF. Written as DNA, the CDR3 is TGTGCCAGTAGTATGGGGGACAAAAGGTCGTGGGGTGGCTACACCTTC. Supplemented by reference TRBV19 and TRBJ1-2, the full variable domain reads DGGITQSPKYLFRKEGQNVTLSCEQNLNHDAMYWYRQDPGQGLRLIYYSQIVNDFQKGDIAEGYSVSREKKESFPLTVTSAQKNPTAFYLCASSMGDKRSWGGYTFGSGTRLTVV.

The V and J genes are TRBV28 and TRBJ1-6; the D is unclear. V lost 8 bases and J lost 13, with 12 bases in between. Germline CDR1 is MDHEN and CDR2 is SYDVKM. This CDR3 has 11 residues. CDR3 DNA: TGTGCCAGCGCCTCGCTTGCGCCCCTCCACTTT. Protein: CASASLAPLHF.